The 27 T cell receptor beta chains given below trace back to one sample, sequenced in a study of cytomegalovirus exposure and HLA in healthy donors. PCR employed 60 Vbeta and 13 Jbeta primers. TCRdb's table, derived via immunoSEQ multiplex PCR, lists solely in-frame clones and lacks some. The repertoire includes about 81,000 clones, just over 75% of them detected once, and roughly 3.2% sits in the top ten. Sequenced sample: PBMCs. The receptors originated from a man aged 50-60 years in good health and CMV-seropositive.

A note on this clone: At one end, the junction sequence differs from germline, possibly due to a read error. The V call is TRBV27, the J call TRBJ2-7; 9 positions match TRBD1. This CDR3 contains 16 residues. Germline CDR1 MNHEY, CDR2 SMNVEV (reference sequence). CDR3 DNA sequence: TGTGCCAGCAGTTTTGGGTCGGGACAGGGCTCCCACGAGCAGTACTTC. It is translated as CASSFGSGQGSHEQYF.

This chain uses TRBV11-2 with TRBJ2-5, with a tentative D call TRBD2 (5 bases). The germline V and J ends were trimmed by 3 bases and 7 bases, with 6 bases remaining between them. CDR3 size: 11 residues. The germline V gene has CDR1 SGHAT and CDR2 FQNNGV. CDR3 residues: CASSFSGTQYF. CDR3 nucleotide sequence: TGTGCCAGCAGCTTCAGCGGGACCCAGTACTTC.

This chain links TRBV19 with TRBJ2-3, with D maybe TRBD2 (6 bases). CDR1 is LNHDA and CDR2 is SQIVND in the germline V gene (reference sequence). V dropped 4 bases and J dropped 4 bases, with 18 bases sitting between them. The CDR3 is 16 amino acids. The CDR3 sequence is CASSTRTTHSPDTQYF. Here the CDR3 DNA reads TGTGCCAGTAGTACTAGGACTACCCACTCCCCAGATACGCAGTATTTT.

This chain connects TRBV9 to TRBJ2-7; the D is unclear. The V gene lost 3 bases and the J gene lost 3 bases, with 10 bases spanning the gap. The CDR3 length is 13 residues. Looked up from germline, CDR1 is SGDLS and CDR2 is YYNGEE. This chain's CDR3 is CASSADTHYEQYF. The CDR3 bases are TGTGCCAGCAGCGCAGACACCCACTACGAGCAGTACTTC.

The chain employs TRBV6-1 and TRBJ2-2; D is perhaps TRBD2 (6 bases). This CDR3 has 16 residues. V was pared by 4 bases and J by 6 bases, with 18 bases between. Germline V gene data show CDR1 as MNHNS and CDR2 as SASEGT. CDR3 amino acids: CASSAPSGVGAGELFF. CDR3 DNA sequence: TGTGCCAGCAGTGCCCCCTCGGGGGTCGGGGCCGGGGAGCTGTTTTTT.

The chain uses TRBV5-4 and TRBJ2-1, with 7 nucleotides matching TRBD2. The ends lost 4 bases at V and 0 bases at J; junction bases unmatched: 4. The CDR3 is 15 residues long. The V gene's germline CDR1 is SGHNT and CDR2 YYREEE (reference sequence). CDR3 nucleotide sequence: TGTGCCAGCAGCGTGGGAGGGAGCTCCTACAATGAGCAGTTCTTC. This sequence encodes CASSVGGSSYNEQFF.

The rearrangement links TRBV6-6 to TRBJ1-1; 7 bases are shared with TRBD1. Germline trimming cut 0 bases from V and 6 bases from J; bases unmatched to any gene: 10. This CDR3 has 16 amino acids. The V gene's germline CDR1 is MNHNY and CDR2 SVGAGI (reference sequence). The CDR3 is CASSYSETGLPAEAFF. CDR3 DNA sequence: TGTGCCAGCAGTTACTCGGAGACAGGGTTGCCCGCTGAAGCTTTCTTT.

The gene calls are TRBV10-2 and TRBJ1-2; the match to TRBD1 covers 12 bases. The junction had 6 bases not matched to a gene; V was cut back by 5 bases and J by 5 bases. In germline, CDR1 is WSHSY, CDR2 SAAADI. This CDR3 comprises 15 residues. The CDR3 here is CASSQRDRGLYGYTF. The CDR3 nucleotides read TGCGCCAGCAGTCAAAGGGACAGGGGGCTGTATGGCTACACCTTC.

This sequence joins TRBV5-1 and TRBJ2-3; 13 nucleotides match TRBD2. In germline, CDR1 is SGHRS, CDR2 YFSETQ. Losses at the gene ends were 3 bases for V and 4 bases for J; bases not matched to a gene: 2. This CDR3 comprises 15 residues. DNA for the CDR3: TGCGCCAGCAGCTCAGGACTAGCGGGAGCAGATACGCAGTATTTT. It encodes CASSSGLAGADTQYF.

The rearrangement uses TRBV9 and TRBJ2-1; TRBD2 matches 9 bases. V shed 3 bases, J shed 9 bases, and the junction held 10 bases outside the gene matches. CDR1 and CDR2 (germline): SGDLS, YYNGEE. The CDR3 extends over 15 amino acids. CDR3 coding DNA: TGTGCCAGCAGCGACCCGGGACTAGCATCAGTTGAGCAGTTCTTC. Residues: CASSDPGLASVEQFF.

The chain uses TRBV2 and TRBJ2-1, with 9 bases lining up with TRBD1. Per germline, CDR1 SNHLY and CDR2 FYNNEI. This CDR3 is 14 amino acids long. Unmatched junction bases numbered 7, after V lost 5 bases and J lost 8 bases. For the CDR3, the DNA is TGTGCCAGCAGTACTGGACAGGGGCCCGATGAGCAGTTCTTC. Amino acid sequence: CASSTGQGPDEQFF.

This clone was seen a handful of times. The CDR3 here is CAIRGNTEAFF. The CDR3 region has the DNA TGTGCCATCCGAGGGAACACTGAAGCTTTCTTT. V usage is TRBV10-3 and J usage is TRBJ1-1; D not resolved. V was pared by 8 bases and J by 1 base, with 5 bases between. CDR3 length equals 11 residues. Germline V gives CDR1 ENHRY, CDR2 SYGVKD.

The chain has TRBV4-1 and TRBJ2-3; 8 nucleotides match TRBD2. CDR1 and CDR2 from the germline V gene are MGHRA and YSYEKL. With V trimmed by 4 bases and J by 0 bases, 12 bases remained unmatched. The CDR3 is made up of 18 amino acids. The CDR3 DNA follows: TGCGCCAGCAGCCCCCAATTGCGGCGGGAGGAAAGCACAGATACGCAGTATTTT. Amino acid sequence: CASSPQLRREESTDTQYF.

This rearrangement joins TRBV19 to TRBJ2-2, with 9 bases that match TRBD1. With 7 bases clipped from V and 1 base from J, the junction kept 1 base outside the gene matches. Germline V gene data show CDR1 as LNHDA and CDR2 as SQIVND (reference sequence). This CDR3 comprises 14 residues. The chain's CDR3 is CASTDRGNTGELFF. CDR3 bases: TGTGCCAGTACGGACAGGGGGAACACCGGGGAGCTGTTTTTT. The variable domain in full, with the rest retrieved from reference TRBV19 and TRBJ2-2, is DGGITQSPKYLFRKEGQNVTLSCEQNLNHDAMYWYRQDPGQGLRLIYYSQIVNDFQKGDIAEGYSVSREKKESFPLTVTSAQKNPTAFYLCASTDRGNTGELFFGEGSRLTVL.

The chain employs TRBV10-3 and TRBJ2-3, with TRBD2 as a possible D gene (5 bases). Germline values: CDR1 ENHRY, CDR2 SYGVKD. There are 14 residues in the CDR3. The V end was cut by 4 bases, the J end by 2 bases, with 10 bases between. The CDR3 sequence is CAISVVTNTDTQYF. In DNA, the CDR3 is TGTGCCATCAGTGTGGTGACTAACACAGATACGCAGTATTTT.

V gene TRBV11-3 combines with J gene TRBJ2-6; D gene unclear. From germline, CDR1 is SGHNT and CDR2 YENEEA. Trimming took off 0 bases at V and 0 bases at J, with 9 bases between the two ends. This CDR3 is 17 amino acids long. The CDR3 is CASSLDHPGSGANVLTF. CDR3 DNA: TGTGCCAGCAGCTTAGACCACCCAGGCTCTGGGGCCAACGTCCTGACTTTC.

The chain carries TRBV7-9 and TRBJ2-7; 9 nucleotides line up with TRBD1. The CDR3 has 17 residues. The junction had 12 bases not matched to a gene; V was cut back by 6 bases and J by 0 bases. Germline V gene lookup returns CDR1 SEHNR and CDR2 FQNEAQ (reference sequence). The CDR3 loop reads CASSARTGTGSSYEQYF. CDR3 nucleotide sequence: TGTGCCAGCAGTGCTCGTACCGGGACAGGGAGCTCCTACGAGCAGTACTTC.

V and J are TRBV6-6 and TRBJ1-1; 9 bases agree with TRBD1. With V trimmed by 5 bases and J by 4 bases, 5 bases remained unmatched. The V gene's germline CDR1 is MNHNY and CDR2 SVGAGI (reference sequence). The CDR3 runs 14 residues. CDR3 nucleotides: TGTGCCAGCAGTCCCGGGACAGGGATCACTGAAGCTTTCTTT. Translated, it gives CASSPGTGITEAFF.

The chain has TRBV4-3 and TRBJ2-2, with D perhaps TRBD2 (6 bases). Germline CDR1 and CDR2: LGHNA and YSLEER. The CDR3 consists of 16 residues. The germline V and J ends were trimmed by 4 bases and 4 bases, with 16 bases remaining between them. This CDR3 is CASSRFIAESTGELFF. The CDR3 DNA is TGCGCCAGCAGCCGTTTCATAGCGGAATCCACCGGGGAGCTGTTTTTT.

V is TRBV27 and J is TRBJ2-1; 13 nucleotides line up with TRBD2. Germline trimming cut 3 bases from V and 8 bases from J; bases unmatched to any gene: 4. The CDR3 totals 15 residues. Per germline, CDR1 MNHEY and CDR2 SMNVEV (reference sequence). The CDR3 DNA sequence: TGTGCCAGCAGTTTGTCGACTAGCGGGAGGTATGAGCAGTTCTTC. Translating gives CASSLSTSGRYEQFF.

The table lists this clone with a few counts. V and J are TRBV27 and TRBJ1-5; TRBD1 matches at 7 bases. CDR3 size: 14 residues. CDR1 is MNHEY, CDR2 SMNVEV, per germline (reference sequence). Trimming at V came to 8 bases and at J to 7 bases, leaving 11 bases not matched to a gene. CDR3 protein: CASGRTGWLQPQHF. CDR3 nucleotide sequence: TGTGCCAGCGGTAGGACAGGATGGTTGCAGCCCCAGCATTTT.

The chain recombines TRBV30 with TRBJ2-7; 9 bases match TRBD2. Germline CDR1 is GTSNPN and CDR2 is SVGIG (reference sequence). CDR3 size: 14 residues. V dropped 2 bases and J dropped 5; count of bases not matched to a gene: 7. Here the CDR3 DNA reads TGTGCCTGGAGTTTCAGCGGGAGGAGGAACGAGCAGTACTTC. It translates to CAWSFSGRRNEQYF. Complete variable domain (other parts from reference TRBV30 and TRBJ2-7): SQTIHQWPATLVQPVGSPLSLECTVEGTSNPNLYWYRQAAGRGLQLLFYSVGIGQISSEVPQNLSASRPQDRQFILSSKKLLLSDSGFYLCAWSFSGRRNEQYFGPGTRLTVT.

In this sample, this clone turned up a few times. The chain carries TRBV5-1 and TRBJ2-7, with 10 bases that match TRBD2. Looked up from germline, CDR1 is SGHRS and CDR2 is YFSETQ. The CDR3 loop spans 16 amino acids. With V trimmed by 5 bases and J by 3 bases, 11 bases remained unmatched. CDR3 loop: CASSVGGGLAVYEQYF. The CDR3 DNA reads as TGCGCCAGCAGTGTAGGTGGCGGACTAGCGGTCTACGAGCAGTACTTC.

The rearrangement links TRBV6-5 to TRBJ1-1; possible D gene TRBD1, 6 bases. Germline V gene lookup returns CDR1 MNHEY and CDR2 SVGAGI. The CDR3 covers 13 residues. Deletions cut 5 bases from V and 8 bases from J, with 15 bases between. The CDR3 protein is CASSLRPGHEAFF. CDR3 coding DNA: TGTGCCAGCAGTCTTAGACCGGGACACGAAGCTTTCTTT.

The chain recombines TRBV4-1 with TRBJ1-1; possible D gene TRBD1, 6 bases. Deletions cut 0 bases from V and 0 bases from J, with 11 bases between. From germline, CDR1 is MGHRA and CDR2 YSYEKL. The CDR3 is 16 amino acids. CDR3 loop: CASSQEDSGVNTEAFF. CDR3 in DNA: TGCGCCAGCAGCCAAGAGGACAGCGGGGTGAACACTGAAGCTTTCTTT.

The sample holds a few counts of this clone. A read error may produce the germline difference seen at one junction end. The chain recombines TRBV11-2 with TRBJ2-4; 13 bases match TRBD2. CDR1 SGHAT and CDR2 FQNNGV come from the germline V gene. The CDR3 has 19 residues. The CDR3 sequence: CASSSLIRTSGSAKNSQYF. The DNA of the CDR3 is TGTGCCAGCAGCTCCCTAATCCGGACTAGCGGGAGTGCCAAAAACAGTCAGTACTTC. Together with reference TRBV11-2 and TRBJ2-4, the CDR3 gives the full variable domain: EAGVAQSPRYKIIEKRQSVAFWCNPISGHATLYWYQQILGQGPKLLIQFQNNGVVDDSQLPKDRFSAERLKGVDSTLKIQPAKLEDSAVYLCASSSLIRTSGSAKNSQYFGAGTRLSVL.

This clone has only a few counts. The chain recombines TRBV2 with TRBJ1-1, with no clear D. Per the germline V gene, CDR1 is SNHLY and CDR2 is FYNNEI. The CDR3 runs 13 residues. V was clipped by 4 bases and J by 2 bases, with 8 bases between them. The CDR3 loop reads CASSGLSNTEAFF. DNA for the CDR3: TGTGCCAGCAGTGGTCTGAGTAACACTGAAGCTTTCTTT.